This T cell receptor beta chain was sequenced in a study of blood T cell repertoires in COVID-19. Whole-study context: Sites in the United States, Italy and Spain provided acute and convalescent COVID-19 samples. Sample material is recorded as cDNA or gDNA derived from T cells, B-cell-depleted T cells, or PBMCs.

In this sample, this clone turned up a few times. CDR1 MNHEY and CDR2 SMNVEV come from the germline V gene (reference sequence). Trimming removed 4 bases at V and 0 bases at J, with 20 bases between. The CDR3 spans 18 residues. Sequencing used immunoSEQ multiplex PCR; TCRdb keeps in-frame clones, though not all of them. The table lists about 310,000 clones, 85% of them singletons, with under 2% in the top ten. Individuals in the exposed group had encountered a COVID-19 case within 2 weeks preceding study entry. Sequenced: PBMCs or T cells enriched from blood (not recorded which). This rearrangement joins TRBV27 to TRBJ2-3; a possible D gene is TRBD1 (5 bases). The sequence was obtained from a woman aged 25 to 45 who had been exposed to COVID-19. The chain's CDR3 is CASSSFGATVSSTDTQYF. CDR3 in DNA: TGTGCCAGCAGTTCCTTTGGGGCTACCGTTTCTAGCACAGATACGCAGTATTTT.